This is a list of T cell receptor beta chains from one sample in a study of blood T cells in healthy people across ages. From the 5' RACE reads, TCRdb called clonotypes with MiXCR, one entry per CDR3 protein. The sample shows some 710,000 distinct CDR3 sequences, about a fifth of them seen only once. Material for sequencing was blood. These receptors originate from a man between 65 and 79 years old in good health. The CDR3 runs from the conserved cysteine through the conserved F or W. A D gene is named only where the DNA matches it firmly. The listing skips clone size in some rows; elsewhere it reads once, few, many or a size class.

CDR3,DNA,D,V,size,J
CATSDPRQGPSNQPQHF,TGTGCCACCAGTGACCCCCGACAGGGCCCTAGCAATCAGCCCCAGCATTTT,TRBD1,TRBV24-1,few,TRBJ1-5
CASSPPSSYTDTQYF,TGTGCCAGCAGTCCCCCCAGCTCCTACACAGATACGCAGTATTTT,-,TRBV12-3/TRBV12-4,-,TRBJ2-3
CASSVFSGVRTDTQYF,TGTGCCAGCAGCGTATTCTCAGGGGTTCGCACAGATACGCAGTATTTT,-,TRBV9,few,TRBJ2-3
CASSQPGLAGIPYEQYF,TGTGCCAGCAGCCAACCGGGTCTAGCGGGGATCCCCTACGAGCAGTACTTC,TRBD2,TRBV3-1,-,TRBJ2-7
CSAPEQYYGYTF,TGCAGTGCTCCTGAGCAATATTATGGCTACACCTTC,-,TRBV20-1,-,TRBJ1-2
CASSHGVGQGGYEQYF,TGTGCCAGCAGCCATGGAGTGGGACAGGGGGGCTACGAGCAGTACTTC,TRBD1,TRBV27,few,TRBJ2-7
CASSLAGGYSGRGGQFF,TGTGCCAGCAGCTTAGCTGGTGGTTATAGCGGGCGCGGGGGGCAGTTCTTC,TRBD2,TRBV7-2,-,TRBJ2-1
CSARDRGLGDTQYF,TGCAGTGCCCGGGACAGGGGACTCGGAGATACGCAGTATTTT,TRBD1,TRBV20-1,-,TRBJ2-3
CASSLAAQGSSGNTIYF,TGTGCCAGCAGCTTAGCGGCCCAGGGATCCTCTGGAAACACCATATATTTT,-,TRBV7-8,-,TRBJ1-3
CASGTGTTQETQYF,TGTGCCAGCGGAACAGGGACCACACAAGAGACCCAGTACTTC,-,TRBV11-2,few,TRBJ2-5
CASSLTGTQSATQYF,TGTGCCAGCAGCCTGACAGGGACCCAAAGTGCGACCCAGTACTTC,TRBD1,TRBV12-3/TRBV12-4,-,TRBJ2-5
CASSQEQDTDIQYF,TGCGCCAGCAGCCAAGAACAGGACACAGACATTCAGTACTTC,-,TRBV4-1,few,TRBJ2-4
CASREATSTDTQYF,TGTGCCAGCAGGGAGGCCACTAGCACAGATACGCAGTATTTT,-,TRBV11-2,once,TRBJ2-3
CSASGAYNEQFF,TGCAGTGCTAGTGGAGCTTACAATGAGCAGTTCTTC,-,TRBV20-1,few,TRBJ2-1
CASSLAAGGTDTQYF,TGTGCCAGCAGCTTAGCCGCGGGAGGGACAGATACGCAGTATTTT,TRBD2,TRBV7-8,many,TRBJ2-3
CASSFCQGNSGVLSGANVLTF,TGTGCCAGCAGTTTCTGTCAGGGGAATAGCGGAGTTTTATCTGGGGCCAACGTCCTGACTTTC,-,TRBV27,few,TRBJ2-6
CASSQVLREKNIQYF,TGCGCCAGCAGCCAAGTTCTCCGGGAAAAAAACATTCAGTACTTC,-,TRBV4-1,few,TRBJ2-4
CASNSPQGNLRNTEAFF,TGTGCCAGCAACTCACCCCAGGGGAATCTGAGGAACACTGAAGCTTTCTTT,-,TRBV7-9,many,TRBJ1-1
CASSRGRELAADGNEQFF,TGTGCCAGCAGCCGCGGGAGGGAACTAGCGGCAGACGGTAATGAGCAGTTCTTC,TRBD2,TRBV12-3/TRBV12-4,few,TRBJ2-1
CASSLWIAGGYYNEQFF,TGTGCCAGCAGTTTATGGATAGCGGGGGGGTATTACAATGAGCAGTTCTTC,TRBD2,TRBV12-3/TRBV12-4,-,TRBJ2-1
CASSLHPEIGASNYGYTF,TGTGCCAGCAGTTTGCACCCCGAGATAGGGGCGTCTAACTATGGCTACACCTTC,-,TRBV27,-,TRBJ1-2
CSAQGPPLQETQYF,TGCAGTGCTCAGGGACCCCCCTTACAAGAGACCCAGTACTTC,-,TRBV20-1,few,TRBJ2-5
CASSLDGGPPDEQYF,TGCGCCAGCAGCTTGGACGGGGGGCCCCCTGACGAGCAGTACTTC,-,TRBV5-1,-,TRBJ2-7
CASSLPSGGAADTQYF,TGTGCCAGCAGTCTTCCTAGCGGGGGGGCGGCAGATACGCAGTATTTT,TRBD2,TRBV28,-,TRBJ2-3
CASSHLNEKLFF,TGCGCCAGCAGCCACCTTAATGAAAAACTGTTTTTT,-,TRBV4-3,few,TRBJ1-4
CAAGGTATDTQYF,TGTGCCGCCGGCGGCACGGCGACAGATACGCAGTATTTT,-,TRBV28,few,TRBJ2-3
CSAPRLADYEQYF,TGCAGTGCGCCGAGACTAGCGGACTACGAGCAGTACTTC,TRBD2,TRBV20-1,few,TRBJ2-7
CASNRGLAGDRDEQFF,TGTGCCAGCAACAGGGGTCTAGCGGGGGATAGGGATGAGCAGTTCTTC,TRBD2,TRBV6-1,few,TRBJ2-1
CASSLEVTSYEQYF,TGTGCCAGCAGCTTAGAGGTCACCTCCTACGAGCAGTACTTC,-,TRBV5-1,many,TRBJ2-7
CASSFSLLTNYGYTF,TGTGCCAGCAGTTTTTCGCTCCTTACTAACTATGGCTACACCTTC,-,TRBV27,-,TRBJ1-2
CAISLEGGGVKQFF,TGTGCCATCAGCTTGGAGGGGGGGGGTGTCAAGCAGTTCTTC,-,TRBV10-3,-,TRBJ2-1
CASSHAPRGRDGYGYTF,TGTGCCAGCAGCCATGCTCCAAGGGGGCGGGATGGGTATGGCTACACCTTC,TRBD1,TRBV11-2,-,TRBJ1-2
CSAEAWDIWDEKLFF,TGCAGTGCTGAGGCCTGGGACATTTGGGATGAAAAACTGTTTTTT,-,TRBV20-1,-,TRBJ1-4
CASSPLGGTQETQYF,TGTGCCAGCAGCCCATTGGGGGGAACCCAAGAGACCCAGTACTTC,-,TRBV7-2,-,TRBJ2-5
CAASRDRISGANVLTF,TGTGCCGCCAGCAGAGATAGGATCTCTGGGGCCAACGTCCTGACTTTC,-,TRBV15,-,TRBJ2-6
CASSPVLGDQPQHF,TGTGCCAGCAGCCCGGTCTTGGGGGATCAGCCCCAGCATTTT,-,TRBV12-3/TRBV12-4,-,TRBJ1-5
CASSLNQAYTGELFF,TGTGCCAGCAGCCTGAACCAGGCTTACACCGGGGAGCTGTTTTTT,-,TRBV3-1,few,TRBJ2-2
CASSLGGDASLSGYTF,TGTGCCAGCAGCTTAGGCGGGGACGCATCCCTATCTGGCTACACCTTC,-,TRBV11-3,-,TRBJ1-2
CSARDGTGGYEQYF,TGCAGTGCCCGAGACGGGACAGGGGGCTACGAGCAGTACTTC,TRBD1,TRBV20-1,-,TRBJ2-7
CATSRSPSGLGNTQYF,TGTGCCACCAGCAGATCCCCTAGCGGGCTGGGGAATACGCAGTATTTT,TRBD2,TRBV15,-,TRBJ2-3
CASSLQDTRTDTQYF,TGCGCCAGCAGCTTGCAGGACACGCGCACAGATACGCAGTATTTT,-,TRBV5-1,few,TRBJ2-3
CASSLQQGDTEAFF,TGCGCCAGCAGCTTGCAACAGGGGGATACTGAAGCTTTCTTT,TRBD1,TRBV5-1,few,TRBJ1-1
CASSLAQGLGTEAFF,TGCGCCAGCAGCTTGGCTCAGGGGCTGGGCACTGAAGCTTTCTTT,-,TRBV5-1,-,TRBJ1-1
CSAESGREETQYF,TGCAGTGCTGAAAGCGGGAGAGAGGAGACCCAGTACTTC,TRBD2,TRBV20-1,-,TRBJ2-5
CASSSQGLDGFF,TGTGCCAGCAGCTCACAGGGTCTAGATGGTTTCTTT,-,TRBV13,-,TRBJ1-1
CVSSLGGVENTIYF,TGTGTCAGCAGCTTAGGAGGGGTGGAAAACACCATATATTTT,-,TRBV7-9,-,TRBJ1-3
CASSLGSRITIYF,TGTGCCAGCAGTTTAGGGTCGCGGATCACCATATATTTT,-,TRBV12-3/TRBV12-4,few,TRBJ1-3
CASSLAYGTVWVF,TGCGCCAGCAGCTTGGCCTACGGGACAGTTTGGGTCTTC,TRBD1,TRBV5-1,many,TRBJ2-5
CASSERSSGSYNEQFF,TGTGCCAGCAGTGAGCGGAGCAGTGGCTCCTACAATGAGCAGTTCTTC,-,TRBV12-3/TRBV12-4,few,TRBJ2-1
CASRRTGQSGQPQHF,TGTGCCAGCAGACGGACGGGGCAAAGTGGGCAGCCCCAGCATTTT,-,TRBV6-2/TRBV6-3,few,TRBJ1-5
CASSPDGTEQFF,TGCGCCAGCAGCCCGGACGGAACGGAGCAGTTCTTC,-,TRBV5-1,-,TRBJ2-1
CASSAGLAGAETQYF,TGTGCCAGCAGCGCAGGACTAGCGGGGGCAGAGACCCAGTACTTC,TRBD2,TRBV9,-,TRBJ2-5
CASSTRGYEQYF,TGTGCCAGCAGTACCCGGGGCTACGAGCAGTACTTC,-,TRBV12-3/TRBV12-4,-,TRBJ2-7
CASSGKLAGVNNEQFF,TGTGCCAGCAGCGGAAAACTAGCCGGAGTAAACAATGAGCAGTTCTTC,-,TRBV3-1,few,TRBJ2-1
CAISAWGEDTEAFF,TGTGCCATCAGTGCCTGGGGTGAGGACACTGAAGCTTTCTTT,-,TRBV10-3,few,TRBJ1-1
CASSLGPPLNEQHF,TGTGCCAGTAGTTTAGGGCCCCCCTTAAACGAGCAGCACTTC,-,TRBV28,-,TRBJ2-1
CSARLEATYGYTF,TGCAGTGCCAGACTTGAGGCAACCTATGGCTACACCTTC,-,TRBV20-1,-,TRBJ1-2